The subject of this entry is one T cell receptor (beta chain). Its antigen remains unidentified. The sample belongs to a study of early T cells in non-severe SARS-CoV-2 infection. For the study at large: Bulk RNA taken from unsorted whole blood was sequenced, leaving chains unpaired.

From germline, CDR1 is DFQATT and CDR2 SNEGSKA (reference sequence). Trimming pared 6 bases from V and 4 bases from J, leaving 10 bases between. This CDR3 contains 12 residues. Study-wide results and limits: VDJdb-based matching was biased toward anti-spike CD8 responses and missed private and CD4 specificities.

cDNA molecules, individually, were tagged with unique molecular identifiers. TCRdb independently ran MiXCR on the 5' RACE reads; one entry per CDR3 protein. The sample consists of some 64,000 distinct CDR3 sequences, 10% of them appearing once. The chain carries TRBV20-1 and TRBJ1-5, with D possibly being TRBD1 (5 bases). Sequencing was performed on whole blood, taken at baseline. The origin of this receptor is an adult who was a healthcare worker with PCR-confirmed SARS-CoV-2 infection or an uninfected control (not recorded which). The CDR3 bases are TGCAGTGCCGACCGACAGAATCAGCCCCAGCATTTT. This codes for CSADRQNQPQHF.